The rows below give T cell receptor beta chains drawn from one sample of a study of blood T cell repertoires in COVID-19. The assay was immunoSEQ multiplex PCR, and TCRdb's table has in-frame clones only and misses some. Of 50,000 to 55,000 clones in the sample, 82% were seen once. The sample was peripheral blood. These receptors were collected from an older man with COVID-19, enrolled during active disease. Both conserved end residues are part of each CDR3. The D gene is left open where the match is weak. Not every row has a clone size; where given, it reads once, few, many or a size class.

clone size: once
D gene: .
J gene: TRBJ1-2
V gene: TRBV25-1
CDR3 length: 15
CDR3 DNA: TGTGCCAGCAGCCCGCTGGGGCAGGGGCTTAATGGCTACACCTTC
CDR3 protein: CASSPLGQGLNGYTF

clone size: .
D gene: .
J gene: TRBJ1-1
V gene: TRBV6-5
CDR3 length: 14
CDR3 DNA: TGTGCCAGCACCGACCCTAAGGGGAGGGCTGAAGCTTTCTTT
CDR3 protein: CASTDPKGRAEAFF

clone size: .
D gene: TRBD1
J gene: TRBJ1-1
V gene: TRBV5-5
CDR3 length: 14
CDR3 DNA: TGTGCCAGCAGCGAAGGGGGCGCATGGACTGAAGCTTTCTTT
CDR3 protein: CASSEGGAWTEAFF

clone size: .
D gene: TRBD1
J gene: TRBJ2-7
V gene: TRBV19
CDR3 length: 14
CDR3 DNA: TGTGCCAGTAGCAAGGGGGGACAGGGCTACGAGCAGTACTTC
CDR3 protein: CASSKGGQGYEQYF

clone size: .
D gene: .
J gene: TRBJ1-1
V gene: TRBV7-3
CDR3 length: 16
CDR3 DNA: TGTGCCAGCAGCTTATTGGGAACGACAGCCCTCACTGAAGCTTTCTTT
CDR3 protein: CASSLLGTTALTEAFF

clone size: .
D gene: TRBD1
J gene: TRBJ1-1
V gene: TRBV7-2
CDR3 length: 14
CDR3 DNA: TGTGCCAGCAGCTCTGACAGGGTGAACACTGAAGCTTTCTTT
CDR3 protein: CASSSDRVNTEAFF

clone size: .
D gene: .
J gene: TRBJ2-1
V gene: TRBV18
CDR3 length: 15
CDR3 DNA: TGTGCCAGCTCACCCCTAGGCCCCGCCGACAATGAGCAGTTCTTC
CDR3 protein: CASSPLGPADNEQFF

clone size: .
D gene: TRBD1
J gene: TRBJ1-2
V gene: TRBV11-2
CDR3 length: 15
CDR3 DNA: TGTGCCAGCAGCGCACAGGGGACGGGGGCGTATGGCTACACCTTC
CDR3 protein: CASSAQGTGAYGYTF

clone size: .
D gene: TRBD2
J gene: TRBJ2-2
V gene: TRBV11-2
CDR3 length: 15
CDR3 DNA: TGTGCCAGCAGCTCCTCGGGGGGGGTAGTCGGGGAGCTGTTTTTT
CDR3 protein: CASSSSGGVVGELFF

clone size: .
D gene: .
J gene: TRBJ1-2
V gene: TRBV7-9
CDR3 length: 13
CDR3 DNA: TGTGCCAGCAGCTTAGTCCCAGGGGATGGCTACACCTTC
CDR3 protein: CASSLVPGDGYTF

clone size: .
D gene: .
J gene: TRBJ2-5
V gene: TRBV9
CDR3 length: 15
CDR3 DNA: TGTGCCAGCAGCGTAGAGGCAGCGGAGGGGGAGACCCAGTACTTC
CDR3 protein: CASSVEAAEGETQYF

clone size: once
D gene: .
J gene: TRBJ2-2
V gene: TRBV5-1
CDR3 length: 11
CDR3 DNA: TGCGCCAGCAGCTTGGCTTGGGAGCTGTTTTTT
CDR3 protein: CASSLAWELFF

clone size: .
D gene: .
J gene: TRBJ2-5
V gene: TRBV24-1
CDR3 length: 15
CDR3 DNA: TGTGCCACCAGTGATTGGAGGGGACAGATCGAGACCCAGTACTTC
CDR3 protein: CATSDWRGQIETQYF

clone size: few
D gene: TRBD2
J gene: TRBJ2-7
V gene: TRBV6-6
CDR3 length: 14
CDR3 DNA: TGTGCCAGCAGTTCCCGGGGGGGCGAAACTGAGCAGTACTTC
CDR3 protein: CASSSRGGETEQYF

clone size: .
D gene: .
J gene: TRBJ1-4
V gene: TRBV9
CDR3 length: 16
CDR3 DNA: TGTGCCAGCAGCGCCTCCGCCGGGACAACTAATGAAAAACTGTTTTTT
CDR3 protein: CASSASAGTTNEKLFF

clone size: few
D gene: TRBD1
J gene: TRBJ1-2
V gene: TRBV18
CDR3 length: 13
CDR3 DNA: TGTGCCAGCTCGGAGGGACAGGGCTATGGCTACACCTTC
CDR3 protein: CASSEGQGYGYTF

clone size: .
D gene: TRBD2
J gene: TRBJ2-2
V gene: TRBV7-9
CDR3 length: 15
CDR3 DNA: TGTGCCAGCAGCTTATTAGCGGGGGGCGCCGGGGAGCTGTTTTTT
CDR3 protein: CASSLLAGGAGELFF

clone size: .
D gene: .
J gene: TRBJ2-3
V gene: TRBV5-6
CDR3 length: 14
CDR3 DNA: TGTGCCAGCAGCAAGGGGGGGTCCACAGATACGCAGTATTTT
CDR3 protein: CASSKGGSTDTQYF

clone size: .
D gene: TRBD2
J gene: TRBJ2-3
V gene: TRBV24-1
CDR3 length: 17
CDR3 DNA: TGTGCCACCAGTGATGATCTAGCGGGAGGGGAACCAGATACGCAGTATTTT
CDR3 protein: CATSDDLAGGEPDTQYF

clone size: .
D gene: .
J gene: TRBJ2-6
V gene: TRBV28
CDR3 length: 15
CDR3 DNA: TGTGCCAGCACGTCCCTCTTAGCTGGGGCCAACGTCCTGACTTTC
CDR3 protein: CASTSLLAGANVLTF

clone size: .
D gene: .
J gene: TRBJ1-1
V gene: TRBV14
CDR3 length: 16
CDR3 DNA: TGTGCCAGCAGCCAAGAGGAAGTCGGGGAGGGGACTGAAGCTTTCTTT
CDR3 protein: CASSQEEVGEGTEAFF

clone size: .
D gene: .
J gene: TRBJ2-1
V gene: TRBV7-2
CDR3 length: 14
CDR3 DNA: TGTGCCAGCAGCTCCCCCCGGGGATACAATGAGCAGTTCTTC
CDR3 protein: CASSSPRGYNEQFF

clone size: .
D gene: .
J gene: TRBJ1-2
V gene: TRBV29-1
CDR3 length: 11
CDR3 DNA: TGCAGCGCTCCACGGGTTCAGGGCTACACCTTC
CDR3 protein: CSAPRVQGYTF

clone size: .
D gene: .
J gene: TRBJ1-1
V gene: TRBV18
CDR3 length: 18
CDR3 DNA: TGTGCCAGCTCACGAACCGGAAGGCCAGGGCCCGGAGGGACTGAAGCTTTCTTT
CDR3 protein: CASSRTGRPGPGGTEAFF

clone size: .
D gene: .
J gene: TRBJ1-1
V gene: TRBV3-1/TRBV3-2
CDR3 length: 15
CDR3 DNA: TGTGCCAGCAGCCCCCTCCGGGGGAGTGGGACTGAAGCTTTCTTT
CDR3 protein: CASSPLRGSGTEAFF

clone size: .
D gene: TRBD2
J gene: TRBJ2-7
V gene: TRBV11-2
CDR3 length: 17
CDR3 DNA: TGTGCCAGCAGCCTACTAGGCGGAGCGGGGGCCCCCTACGAGCAGTACTTC
CDR3 protein: CASSLLGGAGAPYEQYF

clone size: .
D gene: TRBD1
J gene: TRBJ2-5
V gene: TRBV5-1
CDR3 length: 14
CDR3 DNA: TGCGCCAGCAGCTTGGCCAGGGGGCTAGAGACCCAGTACTTC
CDR3 protein: CASSLARGLETQYF

clone size: .
D gene: TRBD1
J gene: TRBJ1-2
V gene: TRBV5-4
CDR3 length: 14
CDR3 DNA: TGTGCCAGCAGCTTGAGGACAGGGTCCTATGGCTACACCTTC
CDR3 protein: CASSLRTGSYGYTF

clone size: .
D gene: TRBD2
J gene: TRBJ2-3
V gene: TRBV7-9
CDR3 length: 15
CDR3 DNA: TGTGCCAGCAGCCAGACTAGCTTCCGCACAGATACGCAGTATTTT
CDR3 protein: CASSQTSFRTDTQYF

clone size: few
D gene: TRBD2
J gene: TRBJ2-7
V gene: TRBV28
CDR3 length: 15
CDR3 DNA: TGTGCCAGCAGTTGGGGCGGGGGGAGCTCCTACGAGCAGTACTTC
CDR3 protein: CASSWGGGSSYEQYF

clone size: .
D gene: .
J gene: TRBJ1-1
V gene: TRBV12-3/TRBV12-4
CDR3 length: 11
CDR3 DNA: TGTGCCAGCAGCCCCCGGGGTGAAGCTTTCTTT
CDR3 protein: CASSPRGEAFF

clone size: .
D gene: .
J gene: TRBJ2-5
V gene: TRBV30
CDR3 length: 13
CDR3 DNA: TGTGCCTGGAGTGTACGAGGAGCTGAGACCCAGTACTTC
CDR3 protein: CAWSVRGAETQYF

clone size: .
D gene: TRBD2
J gene: TRBJ2-7
V gene: TRBV9
CDR3 length: 16
CDR3 DNA: TGTGCCAGCAGCTCCTGGACTAGCGGGGGGGCGGGCGAGCAGTACTTC
CDR3 protein: CASSSWTSGGAGEQYF

clone size: .
D gene: TRBD2
J gene: TRBJ2-3
V gene: TRBV7-3
CDR3 length: 17
CDR3 DNA: TGTGCCAGCAGCTTCGGACTAGCGGGGGGGAACGGAGATACGCAGTATTTT
CDR3 protein: CASSFGLAGGNGDTQYF

clone size: .
D gene: .
J gene: TRBJ1-2
V gene: TRBV7-2
CDR3 length: 15
CDR3 DNA: TGTGCCAGCAGCTCCCAATCGGGGGGTAACTATGGCTACACCTTC
CDR3 protein: CASSSQSGGNYGYTF

clone size: few
D gene: TRBD2
J gene: TRBJ2-2
V gene: TRBV7-9
CDR3 length: 17
CDR3 DNA: TGTGCCAGCAGCCCCCTGGGACTAGCGGGAGTAAGCGGGGAGCTGTTTTTT
CDR3 protein: CASSPLGLAGVSGELFF

clone size: .
D gene: .
J gene: TRBJ1-5
V gene: TRBV25-1
CDR3 length: 14
CDR3 DNA: TGTGCCAGCAGTGAACGTACTGGTGGTCAGCCCCAGCATTTT
CDR3 protein: CASSERTGGQPQHF

clone size: .
D gene: TRBD1
J gene: TRBJ1-1
V gene: TRBV19
CDR3 length: 16
CDR3 DNA: TGTGCCAGTAGTATGAGGGGCAGGGGGAGAAACACTGAAGCTTTCTTT
CDR3 protein: CASSMRGRGRNTEAFF

clone size: .
D gene: .
J gene: TRBJ2-7
V gene: TRBV12-3/TRBV12-4
CDR3 length: 13
CDR3 DNA: TGTGCCAGCAGTTTAAGGCCAGGGGATGGGCAGTACTTC
CDR3 protein: CASSLRPGDGQYF

clone size: .
D gene: .
J gene: TRBJ1-4
V gene: TRBV18
CDR3 length: 13
CDR3 DNA: TGTGCCAGCTCACCTGGACTCGATGAAAAACTGTTTTTT
CDR3 protein: CASSPGLDEKLFF

clone size: .
D gene: .
J gene: TRBJ2-1
V gene: TRBV6-6
CDR3 length: 16
CDR3 DNA: TGTGCCAGCAGTCCCGGTGGGGCCAGCTCCTACAATGAGCAGTTCTTC
CDR3 protein: CASSPGGASSYNEQFF

clone size: .
D gene: .
J gene: TRBJ1-2
V gene: TRBV5-1
CDR3 length: 14
CDR3 DNA: TGCGCCAGCAGCTTACAGGGCGAGAGCTATGGCTACACCTTC
CDR3 protein: CASSLQGESYGYTF

clone size: .
D gene: TRBD1
J gene: TRBJ2-5
V gene: TRBV6-2/TRBV6-3
CDR3 length: 14
CDR3 DNA: TGTGCCAGCAGCCCTGACAGGGGTAGGGAGACCCAGTACTTC
CDR3 protein: CASSPDRGRETQYF

clone size: .
D gene: TRBD1
J gene: TRBJ1-3
V gene: TRBV9
CDR3 length: 15
CDR3 DNA: TGTGCCAGCAGCGTAGGACAGGGACAAGGAAACACCATATATTTT
CDR3 protein: CASSVGQGQGNTIYF

clone size: .
D gene: .
J gene: TRBJ2-7
V gene: TRBV5-1
CDR3 length: 16
CDR3 DNA: TGCGCCAGCAGCTTAGCCGGGATCCCGGGGATTTACGAGCAGTACTTC
CDR3 protein: CASSLAGIPGIYEQYF

clone size: once
D gene: TRBD1
J gene: TRBJ1-5
V gene: TRBV9
CDR3 length: 16
CDR3 DNA: TGTGCCAGCAGCGCCTCAGGGGGGTCCCCCAATCAGCCCCAGCATTTT
CDR3 protein: CASSASGGSPNQPQHF

clone size: .
D gene: .
J gene: TRBJ1-1
V gene: TRBV7-9
CDR3 length: 15
CDR3 DNA: TGTGCCAGCAGCCCTTCAGGGGCCGCCTACACTGAAGCTTTCTTT
CDR3 protein: CASSPSGAAYTEAFF

clone size: .
D gene: .
J gene: TRBJ2-1
V gene: TRBV20-1
CDR3 length: 11
CDR3 DNA: TGCAGTGCTAGAGATAGAATTGAGCAGTTCTTC
CDR3 protein: CSARDRIEQFF

clone size: .
D gene: TRBD1
J gene: TRBJ2-7
V gene: TRBV10-3
CDR3 length: 14
CDR3 DNA: TGTGCCATCACAGAACAGGGGTCGCCCTACGAGCAGTACTTC
CDR3 protein: CAITEQGSPYEQYF

clone size: .
D gene: .
J gene: TRBJ1-2
V gene: TRBV28
CDR3 length: 17
CDR3 DNA: TGTGCCAGCAGTTTACGCCAGACGGGAGGGATTAACTATGGCTACACCTTC
CDR3 protein: CASSLRQTGGINYGYTF

clone size: .
D gene: .
J gene: TRBJ1-5
V gene: TRBV24-1
CDR3 length: 13
CDR3 DNA: TGTGCCACCAGTGATTTCCGGGATCAGCCCCAGCATTTT
CDR3 protein: CATSDFRDQPQHF

clone size: .
D gene: TRBD2
J gene: TRBJ2-7
V gene: TRBV7-6
CDR3 length: 18
CDR3 DNA: TGTGCCAGCAGCTTAGCAACCGGAAGGAGCGGGGGGGCCTACGAGCAGTACTTC
CDR3 protein: CASSLATGRSGGAYEQYF

clone size: .
D gene: TRBD1
J gene: TRBJ1-5
V gene: TRBV30
CDR3 length: 13
CDR3 DNA: TGTGCCTGGAAGGGACAGGGTGGTCAGCCCCAGCATTTT
CDR3 protein: CAWKGQGGQPQHF

clone size: .
D gene: TRBD1
J gene: TRBJ1-4
V gene: TRBV27
CDR3 length: 14
CDR3 DNA: TGTGCCAGCAGTTCCACAGGGGTTGGGGAAAAACTGTTTTTT
CDR3 protein: CASSSTGVGEKLFF

clone size: .
D gene: .
J gene: TRBJ1-5
V gene: TRBV7-6
CDR3 length: 15
CDR3 DNA: TGTGCCAGCAGCGGACGGGGGGAGGGCAATCAGCCCCAGCATTTT
CDR3 protein: CASSGRGEGNQPQHF